Here is one T cell receptor beta chain with its context. Its specificity is not known. Method: immunoSEQ multiplex PCR; TCRdb's copy keeps in-frame clones and lacks some. The sample shows about 990,000 clones, approximately 80% of them seen only once. This entry is derived from a study of shared clonotypes between healthy human individuals. The study's findings and limits: In four donors, around 5% of naive CD4 clonotypes appeared in common.

Germline CDR1 KGHSH, CDR2 LQKENI. The J segment lost 5 bases and the V segment lost 3 bases, leaving 8 bases of the junction unmatched. This CDR3 has 17 residues. This TCR was recovered from a young man in good health. Some clones in this sample may be carry-over from other donors' samples. The V gene is TRBV18, the J gene TRBJ2-1, with TRBD2 matching over 12 bases. Sequenced sample: memory CD4+ T cells from PBMCs. Subset indicated: CD45RA-negative fraction. The DNA of the CDR3 is TGTGCCAGCTCACCTCCGGGACTAGCGGGTGGTAACAATGAGCAGTTCTTC. This sequence encodes CASSPPGLAGGNNEQFF.